This TCR beta chain is from a study of beta chain features in type 1 diabetes. The overall study: Age, gender and cell yields were similar between patients and healthy donors.

Germline V gives CDR1 SNHLY, CDR2 FYNNEI. The CDR3 is made up of 15 amino acids. Trimming removed 8 bases from V and 2 bases from J; junction bases left unmatched: 10. In all sorted populations, purity surpassed 95%. Sequencing targeted expressed TCRB transcripts, as all isolated RNA had been reverse transcribed. The assay was immunoSEQ multiplex PCR, and TCRdb's table has in-frame clones only and misses some. The sample consists of some 220,000 clones, roughly a tenth of them appearing once. This clone was seen only a few times. This TCR derives from a young man in good health. This rearrangement joins TRBV2 to TRBJ2-5; 8 bases fit TRBD2. Sequenced: central memory CD4+ T cells from blood. Here the CDR3 DNA reads TGTGCCAGCGAGGCGGCGGGAGGTAAACAAGAGACCCAGTACTTC. As protein: CASEAAGGKQETQYF.